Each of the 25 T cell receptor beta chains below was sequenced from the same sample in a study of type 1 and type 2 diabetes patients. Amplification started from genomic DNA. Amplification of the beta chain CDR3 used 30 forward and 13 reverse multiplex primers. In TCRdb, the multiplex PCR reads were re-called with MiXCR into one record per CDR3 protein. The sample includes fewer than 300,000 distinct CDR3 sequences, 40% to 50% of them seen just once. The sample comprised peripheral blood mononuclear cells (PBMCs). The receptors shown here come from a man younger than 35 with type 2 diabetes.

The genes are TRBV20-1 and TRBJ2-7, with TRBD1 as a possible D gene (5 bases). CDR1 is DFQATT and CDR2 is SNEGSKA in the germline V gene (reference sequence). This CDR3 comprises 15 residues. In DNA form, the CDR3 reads TGCAGCCTTCCAACTCCCGCAGCAGGGCGCTACGAGCAGTACTTC. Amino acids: CSLPTPAAGRYEQYF.

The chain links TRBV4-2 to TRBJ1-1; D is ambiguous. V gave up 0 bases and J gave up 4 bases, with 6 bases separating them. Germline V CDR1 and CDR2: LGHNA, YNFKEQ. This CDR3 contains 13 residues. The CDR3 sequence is CASSQDLSTEAFF. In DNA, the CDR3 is TGTGCCAGCAGCCAAGATCTTAGCACTGAAGCTTTCTTT.

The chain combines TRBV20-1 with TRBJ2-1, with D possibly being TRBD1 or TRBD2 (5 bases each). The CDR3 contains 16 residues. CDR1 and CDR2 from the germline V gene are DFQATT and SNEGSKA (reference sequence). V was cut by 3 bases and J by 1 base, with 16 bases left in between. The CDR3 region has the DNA TGCAGTGCTAGGAGGGGTAGCCTGGAGTCCTACAATGAGCAGTTCTTC. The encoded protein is CSARRGSLESYNEQFF.

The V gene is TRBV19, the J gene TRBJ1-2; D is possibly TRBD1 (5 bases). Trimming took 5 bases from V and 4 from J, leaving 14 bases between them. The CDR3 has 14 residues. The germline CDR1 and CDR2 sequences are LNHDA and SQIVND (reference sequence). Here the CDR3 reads CASSLGTDIYGYTF. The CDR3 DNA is TGTGCCAGTAGTCTCGGGACGGATATCTATGGCTACACCTTC.

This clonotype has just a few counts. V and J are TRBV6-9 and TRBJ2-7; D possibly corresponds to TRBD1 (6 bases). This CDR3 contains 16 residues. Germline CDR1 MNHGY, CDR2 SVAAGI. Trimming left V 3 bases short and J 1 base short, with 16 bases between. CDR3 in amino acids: CASSYLGGRTSYEQYF. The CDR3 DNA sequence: TGTGCCAGCAGTTACCTAGGGGGTAGGACGTCCTACGAGCAGTACTTC.

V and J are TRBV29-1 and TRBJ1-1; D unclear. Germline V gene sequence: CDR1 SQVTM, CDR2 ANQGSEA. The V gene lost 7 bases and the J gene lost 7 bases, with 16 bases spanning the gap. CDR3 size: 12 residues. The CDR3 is CSALKGSGEAFF. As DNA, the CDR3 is TGCAGCGCCCTGAAGGGAAGCGGTGAAGCTTTCTTT.

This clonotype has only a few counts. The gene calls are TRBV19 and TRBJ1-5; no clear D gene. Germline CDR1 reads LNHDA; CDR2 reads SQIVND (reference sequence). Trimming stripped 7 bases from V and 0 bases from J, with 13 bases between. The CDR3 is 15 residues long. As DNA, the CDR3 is TGTGCCAGTACCCCTCCACCAAATAGCAATCAGCCCCAGCATTTT. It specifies CASTPPPNSNQPQHF.

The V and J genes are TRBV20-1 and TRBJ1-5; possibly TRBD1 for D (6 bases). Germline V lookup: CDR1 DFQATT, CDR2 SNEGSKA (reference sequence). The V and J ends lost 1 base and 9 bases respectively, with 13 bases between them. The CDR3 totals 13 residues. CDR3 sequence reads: CSARGDNPWPQHF. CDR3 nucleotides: TGCAGTGCTAGAGGGGACAACCCATGGCCCCAGCATTTT.

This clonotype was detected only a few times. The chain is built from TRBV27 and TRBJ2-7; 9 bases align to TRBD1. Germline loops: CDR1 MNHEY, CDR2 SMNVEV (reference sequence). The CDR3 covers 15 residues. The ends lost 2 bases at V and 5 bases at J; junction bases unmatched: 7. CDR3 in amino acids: CASSLPGTGFHEQYF. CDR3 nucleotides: TGTGCCAGCAGTTTACCCGGGACAGGGTTCCACGAGCAGTACTTC.

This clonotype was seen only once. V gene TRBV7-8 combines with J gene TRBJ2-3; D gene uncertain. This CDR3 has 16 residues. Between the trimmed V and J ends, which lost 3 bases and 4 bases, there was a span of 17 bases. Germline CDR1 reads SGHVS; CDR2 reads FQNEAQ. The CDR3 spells CASSFPTRYSADTQYF. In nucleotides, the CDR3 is TGTGCCAGCAGCTTCCCGACCCGCTATTCCGCAGATACGCAGTATTTT.

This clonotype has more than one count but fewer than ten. CDR3 loop: CASSDPLRSYEQYF. CDR3 nucleotide sequence: TGTGCCAGCAGCGACCCCCTGCGTTCCTACGAGCAGTACTTC. This chain links TRBV5-5 with TRBJ2-7, with no clear D. Deletions cut 4 bases from V and 1 base from J, with 12 bases between. CDR3 length equals 14 residues. The V gene's germline CDR1 is SGHKS and CDR2 YYEKEE (reference sequence).

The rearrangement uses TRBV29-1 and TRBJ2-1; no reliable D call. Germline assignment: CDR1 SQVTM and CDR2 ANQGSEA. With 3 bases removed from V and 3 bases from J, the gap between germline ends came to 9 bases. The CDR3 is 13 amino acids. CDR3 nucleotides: TGCAGCGTTGATGAGTTCAACTACAATGAGCAGTTCTTC. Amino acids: CSVDEFNYNEQFF.

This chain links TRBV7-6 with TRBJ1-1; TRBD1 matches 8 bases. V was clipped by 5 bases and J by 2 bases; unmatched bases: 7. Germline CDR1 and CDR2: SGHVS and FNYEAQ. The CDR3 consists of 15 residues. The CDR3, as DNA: TGTGCCAGCAGCGGGGGGACAGGTACAAACACTGAAGCTTTCTTT. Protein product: CASSGGTGTNTEAFF.

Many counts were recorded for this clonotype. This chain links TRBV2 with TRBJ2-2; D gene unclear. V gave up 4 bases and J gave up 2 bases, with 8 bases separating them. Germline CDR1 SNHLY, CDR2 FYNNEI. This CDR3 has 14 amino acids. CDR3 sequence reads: CASSVRLNTGELFF. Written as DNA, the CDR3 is TGTGCCAGCAGTGTTCGGCTCAACACCGGGGAGCTGTTTTTT.

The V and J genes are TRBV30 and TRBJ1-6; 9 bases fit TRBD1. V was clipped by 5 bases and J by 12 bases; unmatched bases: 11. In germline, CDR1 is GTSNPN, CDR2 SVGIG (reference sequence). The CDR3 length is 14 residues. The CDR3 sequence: CAWRIRDREGPLHF. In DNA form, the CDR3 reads TGTGCCTGGCGTATCCGGGACAGGGAGGGACCCCTCCACTTT.

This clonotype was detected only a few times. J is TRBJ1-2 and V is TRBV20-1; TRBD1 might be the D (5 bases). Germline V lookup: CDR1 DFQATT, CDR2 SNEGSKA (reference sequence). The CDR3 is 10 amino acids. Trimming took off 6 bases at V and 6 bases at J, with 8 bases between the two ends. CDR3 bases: TGCAGTGCCGTGACAGATGGCTACACCTTC. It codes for CSAVTDGYTF.

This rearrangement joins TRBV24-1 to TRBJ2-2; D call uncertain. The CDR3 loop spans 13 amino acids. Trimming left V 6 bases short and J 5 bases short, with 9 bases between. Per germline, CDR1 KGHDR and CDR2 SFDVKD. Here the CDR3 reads CATSSLETGELFF. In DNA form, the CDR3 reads TGTGCCACCAGTAGCCTAGAGACCGGGGAGCTGTTTTTT.

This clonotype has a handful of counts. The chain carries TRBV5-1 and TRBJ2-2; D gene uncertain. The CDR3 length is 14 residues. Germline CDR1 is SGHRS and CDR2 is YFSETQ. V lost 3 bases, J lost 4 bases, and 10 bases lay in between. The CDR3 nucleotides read TGCGCCAGCAGCTCGAACTCCGGCACCGGGGAGCTGTTTTTT. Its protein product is CASSSNSGTGELFF.

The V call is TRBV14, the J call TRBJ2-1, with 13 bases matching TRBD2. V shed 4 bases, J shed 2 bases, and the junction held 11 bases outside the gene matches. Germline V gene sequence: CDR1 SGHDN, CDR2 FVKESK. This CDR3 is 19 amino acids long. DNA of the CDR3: TGTGCCAGCAGCCTCCCGGGACTAGCGGGAAGAGGGGCCTACAATGAGCAGTTCTTC. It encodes CASSLPGLAGRGAYNEQFF.

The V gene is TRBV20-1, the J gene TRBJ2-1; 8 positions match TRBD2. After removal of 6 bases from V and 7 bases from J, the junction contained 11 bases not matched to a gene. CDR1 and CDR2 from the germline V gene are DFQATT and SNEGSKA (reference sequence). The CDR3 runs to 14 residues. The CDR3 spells CSAHRGLAGNEQFF. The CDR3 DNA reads TGCAGTGCGCACCGGGGTTTAGCGGGGAATGAGCAGTTCTTC.

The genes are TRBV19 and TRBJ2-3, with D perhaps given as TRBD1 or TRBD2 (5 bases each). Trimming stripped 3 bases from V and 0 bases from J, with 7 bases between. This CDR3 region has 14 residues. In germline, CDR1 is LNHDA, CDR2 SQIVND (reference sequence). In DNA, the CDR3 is TGTGCCAGTAGTATCCGGGACAGCACAGATACGCAGTATTTT. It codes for CASSIRDSTDTQYF.

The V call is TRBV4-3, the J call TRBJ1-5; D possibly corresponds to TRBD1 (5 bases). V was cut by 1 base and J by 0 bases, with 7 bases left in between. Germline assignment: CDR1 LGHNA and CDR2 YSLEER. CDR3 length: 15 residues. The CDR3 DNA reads TGCGCCAGCAGCCAAGTTGGGGGTAGCAATCAGCCCCAGCATTTT. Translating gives CASSQVGGSNQPQHF.

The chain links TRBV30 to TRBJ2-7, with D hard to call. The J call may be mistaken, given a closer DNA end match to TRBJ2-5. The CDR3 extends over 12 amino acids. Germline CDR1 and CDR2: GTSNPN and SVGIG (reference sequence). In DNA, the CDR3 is TGTGCCTGGAGTCCCAACCAAGAGACCCAGTACTTC. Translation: CAWSPNQETQYF.

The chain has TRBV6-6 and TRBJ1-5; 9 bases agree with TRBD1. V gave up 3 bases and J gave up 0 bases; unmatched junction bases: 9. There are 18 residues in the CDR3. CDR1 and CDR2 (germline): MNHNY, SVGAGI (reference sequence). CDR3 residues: CASSYLSGQGDSNQPQHF. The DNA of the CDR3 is TGTGCCAGCAGTTATCTCTCGGGACAGGGCGATAGCAATCAGCCCCAGCATTTT.

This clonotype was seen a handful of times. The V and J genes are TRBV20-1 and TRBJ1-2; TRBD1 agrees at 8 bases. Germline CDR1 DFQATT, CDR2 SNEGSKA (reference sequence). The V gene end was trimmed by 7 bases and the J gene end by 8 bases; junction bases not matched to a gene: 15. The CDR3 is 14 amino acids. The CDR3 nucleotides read TGCAGTGGGGTGGAGGGACAGGCGACGGGGGGCTACACCTTC. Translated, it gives CSGVEGQATGGYTF.